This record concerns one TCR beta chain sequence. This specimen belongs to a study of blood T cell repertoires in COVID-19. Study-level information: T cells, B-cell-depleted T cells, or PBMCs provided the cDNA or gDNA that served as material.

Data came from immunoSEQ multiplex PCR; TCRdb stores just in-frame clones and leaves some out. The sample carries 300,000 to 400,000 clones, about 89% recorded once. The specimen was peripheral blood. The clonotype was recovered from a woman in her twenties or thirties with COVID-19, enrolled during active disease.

The CDR3 DNA follows: TGTGCCAGCAGCTTAGATCCGGGGGGGGAGCTGTTTTTT. Its protein product is CASSLDPGGELFF. The gene calls are TRBV7-2 and TRBJ2-2, with a tentative D call TRBD2 (5 bases). The CDR3 sequence is 13 residues long. Germline CDR1 is SGHTA and CDR2 is FQGNSA. V lost 1 base and J lost 8, with 8 bases in between.